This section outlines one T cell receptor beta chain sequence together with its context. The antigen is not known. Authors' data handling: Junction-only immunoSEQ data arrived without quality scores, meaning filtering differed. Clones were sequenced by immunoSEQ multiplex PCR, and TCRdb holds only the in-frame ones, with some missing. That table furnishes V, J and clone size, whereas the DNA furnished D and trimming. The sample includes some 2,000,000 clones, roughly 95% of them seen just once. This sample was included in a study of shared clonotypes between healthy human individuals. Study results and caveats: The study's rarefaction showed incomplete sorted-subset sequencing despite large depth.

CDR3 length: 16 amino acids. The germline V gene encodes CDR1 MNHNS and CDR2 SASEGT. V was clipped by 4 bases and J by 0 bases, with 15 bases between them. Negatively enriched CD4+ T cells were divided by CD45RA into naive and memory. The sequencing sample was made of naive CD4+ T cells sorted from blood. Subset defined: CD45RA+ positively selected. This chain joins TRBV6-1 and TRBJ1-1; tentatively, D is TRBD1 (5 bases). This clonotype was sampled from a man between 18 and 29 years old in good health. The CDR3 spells CASSGQKTVMNTEAFF. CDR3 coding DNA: TGTGCCAGCAGTGGACAGAAGACAGTAATGAACACTGAAGCTTTCTTT.